Below are 26 T cell receptor beta chains sequenced from a single sample in a study of shared clonotypes between healthy human individuals. Positively selected for CCR7, the CD45RO-negative cells used as naive CD8 cells excluded terminally differentiated effector memory CD45RA+ cells. Some clones are missing from TCRdb's copy, which holds only in-frame ones; the method was immunoSEQ multiplex PCR. The sample shows around 2,000,000 clones, roughly 94% of them seen only once. The sequencing input was naive CD8+ T cells sorted from blood. The receptor source for this set is a man younger than 35 in good health.

J is TRBJ2-7 and V is TRBV6-5; D might be TRBD1 (5 bases). The CDR3 has 13 residues. Between the trimmed V and J ends, which lost 0 bases and 6 bases, there was a span of 9 bases. Looked up from germline, CDR1 is MNHEY and CDR2 is SVGAGI. CDR3 bases: TGTGCCAGCAGTTACTCACATGACAGCGAGCAGTACTTC. This codes for CASSYSHDSEQYF.

The chain has TRBV10-2 and TRBJ2-1, with 9 nucleotides matching TRBD2. CDR1 WSHSY and CDR2 SAAADI come from the germline V gene. The junction had 17 bases not matched to a gene; V was cut back by 9 bases and J by 2 bases. The CDR3 contains 18 residues. CDR3: CASLQGSDGGGAYNEQFF. As DNA, the CDR3 is TGCGCCAGTTTACAGGGATCGGATGGCGGGGGGGCCTACAATGAGCAGTTCTTC.

Worth noting for this clone: Other DNA sequences of this sample code for an identical CDR3. The chain joins TRBV7-9 to TRBJ2-7; TRBD2 aligns across 12 bases. The ends lost 2 bases at V and 3 bases at J; junction bases unmatched: 2. The CDR3 is 15 residues long. Per germline, CDR1 SEHNR and CDR2 FQNEAQ (reference sequence). CDR3: CASSLPTSGSYEQYF. In nucleotides, the CDR3 is TGTGCCAGCAGCTTACCGACTAGCGGGAGCTACGAGCAGTACTTC.

The CDR3 bases are TGTGCCTGGAGTGATCTCGAGGCCCCCCTTGACGGGGAGCTGTTTTTT. This translates into CAWSDLEAPLDGELFF. V and J are TRBV30 and TRBJ2-2; D gene unclear. The length of the CDR3 is 16 residues. Germline lookup yields CDR1 GTSNPN and CDR2 SVGIG (reference sequence). The V end was cut by 1 base, the J end by 7 bases, with 19 bases between.

This chain connects TRBV7-9 to TRBJ2-3; 11 bases are a match to TRBD2. This CDR3 has 14 residues. The junction had 3 bases not matched to a gene; V was cut back by 5 bases and J by 5 bases. The V gene's germline CDR1 is SEHNR and CDR2 FQNEAQ (reference sequence). The CDR3, as DNA: TGTGCCAGCAGCCAGGGACTAGCGGAAGATACGCAGTATTTT. The encoded protein is CASSQGLAEDTQYF.

The J gene is TRBJ1-1, the V gene TRBV6-5; D uncertain. This CDR3 is 14 amino acids long. Germline-derived CDR1 and CDR2 are MNHEY and SVGAGI. V lost 0 bases, J lost 4 bases, and 9 bases lay in between. The CDR3 protein is CASSYSERATEAFF. As DNA, the CDR3 is TGTGCCAGCAGTTACTCGGAAAGGGCCACTGAAGCTTTCTTT.

The rearrangement links TRBV6-1 to TRBJ2-1, with D possibly being TRBD2 (6 bases). CDR3 size: 12 residues. V was shortened by 5 bases and J by 8 bases, with 10 bases between the two germline ends. Germline lookup yields CDR1 MNHNS and CDR2 SASEGT. The CDR3 region has the DNA TGTGCCAGCAGTCTACTAGCAGATGAGCAGTTCTTC. Residues: CASSLLADEQFF.

Comment on this clone: The sample holds other DNA sequences that translate to the same CDR3. V usage is TRBV29-1 and J usage is TRBJ2-7; D not resolved. CDR1 is SQVTM, CDR2 ANQGSEA, per germline. V lost 1 base to trimming and J lost 1 base, with 5 bases between them. This CDR3 is built from 12 residues. The CDR3 nucleotides are TGCAGCGTTGAAGTAGGGTCCTACGAGCAGTACTTC. Amino acids: CSVEVGSYEQYF.

This clone is a singleton in its sample. The gene calls are TRBV27 and TRBJ2-7; the match to TRBD2 covers 8 bases. Losses at the gene ends were 7 bases for V and 6 bases for J; bases not matched to a gene: 11. The CDR3 covers 14 residues. The germline CDR1 and CDR2 sequences are MNHEY and SMNVEV (reference sequence). The CDR3 reads CASKQSGSPGEQYF. The CDR3, as DNA: TGTGCCAGCAAGCAGAGCGGGAGTCCCGGCGAGCAGTACTTC.

The genes are TRBV15 and TRBJ2-1; 11 bases line up with TRBD1. The CDR3 is 15 residues long. The V gene's germline CDR1 is LNHNV and CDR2 YYDKDF (reference sequence). V lost 5 bases to trimming and J lost 4 bases; unmatched junction nucleotides: 4. CDR3 nucleotide sequence: TGTGCCACCAGCCCCCGGGACAGGGGGTACAATGAGCAGTTCTTC. Amino acid sequence: CATSPRDRGYNEQFF.

The J gene is TRBJ2-3, the V gene TRBV10-2, with TRBD2 matching over 11 bases. The CDR3 contains 15 residues. With V trimmed by 9 bases and J by 6 bases, 11 bases remained unmatched. Germline lookup yields CDR1 WSHSY and CDR2 SAAADI. This chain's CDR3 is CARPRLAGRCDTQYF. The CDR3 DNA is TGCGCCAGACCCAGACTAGCGGGAAGGTGCGATACGCAGTATTTT.

J is TRBJ2-3 and V is TRBV7-2, with D unclear. The length of the CDR3 is 13 residues. Deletions cut 1 base from V and 3 bases from J, with 5 bases between. Looked up from germline, CDR1 is SGHTA and CDR2 is FQGNSA. The DNA for the CDR3 is TGTGCCAGCAGCTTAGGCAGGACAGATACGCAGTATTTT. This translates into CASSLGRTDTQYF.

This rearrangement joins TRBV7-4 to TRBJ2-7; a possible D gene is TRBD2 (5 bases). V was shortened by 6 bases and J by 3 bases, with 21 bases between the two germline ends. Per germline, CDR1 SGHVT and CDR2 SQSDAQ. The CDR3 runs 16 residues. Here the CDR3 reads CASRPPGSIGHYEQYF. The CDR3 DNA sequence: TGTGCCAGCAGACCCCCGGGATCGATAGGGCACTACGAGCAGTACTTC.

This sequence joins TRBV7-9 and TRBJ1-6; no reliable D call. Trimming pared 1 base from V and 7 bases from J, leaving 8 bases between. Per the germline V gene, CDR1 is SEHNR and CDR2 is FQNEAQ (reference sequence). CDR3 length: 14 amino acids. CDR3 protein: CASSLDYGNSPLHF. In DNA, the CDR3 is TGTGCCAGCAGCTTAGACTACGGGAATTCACCCCTCCACTTT.

V is TRBV30 and J is TRBJ2-3; D might be TRBD1 (5 bases). CDR1 and CDR2 (germline): GTSNPN, SVGIG (reference sequence). The V end was cut by 4 bases, the J end by 6 bases, with 17 bases between. The CDR3 totals 14 residues. For the CDR3, the DNA is TGTGCCTGGATCGACAGTCCAAGCGTCGATACGCAGTATTTT. Encoded protein: CAWIDSPSVDTQYF.

V and J are TRBV19 and TRBJ1-2; no definite D call. V was cut by 7 bases and J by 4 bases, with 16 bases left in between. The CDR3 spans 14 residues. Germline CDR1 is LNHDA and CDR2 is SQIVND (reference sequence). CDR3 DNA sequence: TGTGCCAGTAATCGGGAATCTGTGGGCTATGGCTACACCTTC. Encoded protein: CASNRESVGYGYTF.

The chain combines TRBV10-3 with TRBJ2-7; D gene unclear. CDR3 length: 13 amino acids. In germline, CDR1 is ENHRY, CDR2 SYGVKD. V was clipped by 6 bases and J by 2 bases, with 11 bases between them. The CDR3 is CAIRVLETYEQYF. The CDR3 DNA reads as TGTGCCATCAGAGTACTGGAAACCTACGAGCAGTACTTC.

The rearrangement uses TRBV4-1 and TRBJ2-7, with D possibly being TRBD2 (5 bases). V was trimmed by 0 bases and J by 2 bases, leaving 17 bases between them. The CDR3 runs to 17 residues. Per germline, CDR1 MGHRA and CDR2 YSYEKL. As DNA, the CDR3 is TGCGCCAGCAGCCAAGAGCCTCGGCTAGCAGAAGCCTACGAGCAGTACTTC. Its translation: CASSQEPRLAEAYEQYF.

CDR3 sequence reads: CASSEGIPNTEAFF. The DNA of the CDR3 is TGTGCCAGCAGTGAAGGTATTCCGAACACTGAAGCTTTCTTT. The J gene is TRBJ1-1, the V gene TRBV6-1; D unresolved. Trimming removed 1 base at V and 1 base at J, with 7 bases between. This CDR3 is 14 amino acids long. Germline V CDR1 and CDR2: MNHNS, SASEGT.

This sequence joins TRBV30 and TRBJ1-3; 9 positions match TRBD1. CDR3 size: 15 residues. J was trimmed by 0 bases and V by 7 bases; bases with no gene match: 7. The V gene's germline CDR1 is GTSNPN and CDR2 SVGIG (reference sequence). The CDR3 is CASGQGYISGNTIYF. In nucleotides, the CDR3 is TGTGCCTCCGGACAGGGGTATATCTCTGGAAACACCATATATTTT.

On this clone itself: The same CDR3 arises from other DNA sequences in this sample as well. This chain links TRBV27 with TRBJ2-7, with TRBD1 matching over 7 bases. Germline loops: CDR1 MNHEY, CDR2 SMNVEV (reference sequence). The CDR3 extends over 13 amino acids. V dropped 7 bases and J dropped 1; count of bases not matched to a gene: 4. The CDR3 here is CASTGTASYEQYF. The DNA for the CDR3 is TGTGCCAGCACAGGGACAGCTTCCTACGAGCAGTACTTC.

The V and J genes are TRBV28 and TRBJ1-4; 7 bases map to TRBD1. V trimming: 5 bases; J trimming: 3 bases; junction bases outside the gene matches: 6. This CDR3 contains 15 residues. In germline, CDR1 is MDHEN, CDR2 SYDVKM. In nucleotides, the CDR3 is TGTGCCAGCAGTACGTACAGGGGCCCTAATGAAAAACTGTTTTTT. This gives the protein CASSTYRGPNEKLFF.

This chain links TRBV10-3 with TRBJ2-7; D could derive from TRBD1 or TRBD2 (6 bases each). Germline V gene data show CDR1 as ENHRY and CDR2 as SYGVKD. This CDR3 is built from 13 residues. Trimming took off 6 bases at V and 3 bases at J, with 12 bases between the two ends. This CDR3 is CAIRGGGNYEQYF. The DNA of the CDR3 is TGTGCCATCAGGGGGGGCGGTAACTACGAGCAGTACTTC.

The gene calls are TRBV29-1 and TRBJ1-3; no firm D call. CDR1 and CDR2 from the germline V gene are SQVTM and ANQGSEA. Trimming removed 3 bases from V and 0 bases from J, with 9 bases in between. CDR3 size: 14 residues. CDR3 DNA: TGCAGCGTTGACGGGGAAAACTCTGGAAACACCATATATTTT. Protein sequence: CSVDGENSGNTIYF.

Concerning this clone: Other DNA sequences from this sample encode an identical CDR3 as well. The rearrangement joins TRBV7-9 to TRBJ2-7, with unresolved D. This CDR3 region has 13 residues. Germline V gene lookup returns CDR1 SEHNR and CDR2 FQNEAQ (reference sequence). Trimming took off 5 bases at V and 0 bases at J, with 8 bases between the two ends. The CDR3 loop is CASSPGPSYEQYF. As DNA, the CDR3 is TGTGCCAGCAGCCCGGGTCCCTCCTACGAGCAGTACTTC.

The chain employs TRBV27 and TRBJ2-1, with TRBD1 as a possible D gene (6 bases). Between the trimmed V and J ends, which lost 5 bases and 2 bases, there was a span of 16 bases. Per the germline V gene, CDR1 is MNHEY and CDR2 is SMNVEV (reference sequence). CDR3 size: 16 residues. CDR3 region: CASSLQTGTTYNEQFF. Here the CDR3 DNA reads TGTGCCAGCAGTCTTCAAACCGGGACAACCTACAATGAGCAGTTCTTC.